The following is a T cell receptor (beta chain) sequence with its context. Its antigen is not identified. This sample stems from a study of cytomegalovirus exposure and HLA in healthy donors. Study background: Of more than 350 genotyped donors, more than 70% clustered with self-reported Caucasian donors. Overall study findings and caveats: CMV serostatus was the sole immune exposure data available. Reports indicate that TCR beta sequences accurately predicted the HLA-A and HLA-B alleles of most subjects. Later analysis suggested links between common viral pathogens and several top significant clusters.

Primers included in the PCR were 60 Vbeta and 13 Jbeta primers. Assay used: immunoSEQ multiplex PCR; TCRdb lists only in-frame clones, some missing. The table has about 130,000 clones, 75% to 85% seen once; the top ten hold 1% to 1.5%. CDR3 size: 15 residues. V lost 8 bases to trimming and J lost 0 bases, with 18 bases between them. The germline V gene encodes CDR1 SQVTM and CDR2 ANQGSEA. This TCR was recovered from a girl aged 2-10 years in good health and CMV-seronegative. Source material: PBMCs. The chain employs TRBV29-1 and TRBJ2-3; D might be TRBD1 (5 bases). CDR3 in DNA: TGCAGCACCTCCAGGACACTCACTAGCACAGATACGCAGTATTTT. This encodes CSTSRTLTSTDTQYF.